Listed below are T cell receptor beta chains from one sample, sequenced in a study of T cell responses to AZD1222 COVID-19 vaccine. Method: immunoSEQ multiplex PCR; TCRdb's copy keeps in-frame clones and lacks some. This sample carries 150,000 or so clones, under 95% of them seen once, and the ten largest clones take approximately 2.7%. Specimen: peripheral blood, collected on day 0 of MenACWY control vaccination. The receptors were gathered from an adult in good health. Both conserved end residues are part of each CDR3. D genes are given only for firm matches. Size values are once, few and many counts, or a class for expanded clones, and some rows have none.

V gene: TRBV19; J gene: TRBJ2-7; D gene: .; CDR3 length: 14; clone size: .; CDR3 protein: CASSHGHHPYEQYF; CDR3 DNA: TGTGCCAGTAGTCATGGACACCACCCCTACGAGCAGTACTTC
V gene: TRBV4-2; J gene: TRBJ2-3; D gene: TRBD2; CDR3 length: 16; clone size: many; CDR3 protein: CASSQDLAGGTDTQYF; CDR3 DNA: TGTGCCAGCAGCCAAGATCTAGCGGGGGGGACAGATACGCAGTATTTT
V gene: TRBV6-4; J gene: TRBJ2-3; D gene: .; CDR3 length: 13; clone size: .; CDR3 protein: CASSEGATDTQYF; CDR3 DNA: TGTGCCAGCAGTGAAGGAGCCACAGATACGCAGTATTTT
V gene: TRBV24-1; J gene: TRBJ2-5; D gene: .; CDR3 length: 14; clone size: .; CDR3 protein: CATSDRQHQETQYF; CDR3 DNA: TGTGCCACCAGTGACCGACAGCACCAAGAGACCCAGTACTTC
V gene: TRBV6-1; J gene: TRBJ2-7; D gene: .; CDR3 length: 14; clone size: once; CDR3 protein: CASSERQESYEQYF; CDR3 DNA: TGTGCCAGCAGTGAACGACAGGAGTCCTACGAGCAGTACTTC
V gene: TRBV21-1; J gene: TRBJ2-3; D gene: .; CDR3 length: 16; clone size: .; CDR3 protein: CASSTYYPPGGDTQYF; CDR3 DNA: TGTGCCAGCAGCACCTACTACCCGCCCGGCGGTGATACGCAGTATTTT
V gene: TRBV2; J gene: TRBJ2-2; D gene: .; CDR3 length: 12; clone size: once; CDR3 protein: CASSQKLGELFF; CDR3 DNA: TGTGCCAGCAGCCAAAAACTGGGGGAGCTGTTTTTT
V gene: TRBV11-3; J gene: TRBJ2-3; D gene: .; CDR3 length: 14; clone size: once; CDR3 protein: CACSTVSSTDTQYF; CDR3 DNA: TGTGCCTGCTCGACGGTCTCCTCCACAGATACGCAGTATTTT
V gene: TRBV10-3; J gene: TRBJ2-2; D gene: .; CDR3 length: 16; clone size: once; CDR3 protein: CAISEMASPGTGELFF; CDR3 DNA: TGTGCCATCAGTGAGATGGCCTCACCGGGCACCGGGGAGCTGTTTTTT
V gene: TRBV19; J gene: TRBJ1-6; D gene: .; CDR3 length: 15; clone size: .; CDR3 protein: CASSIQTQDGSPLHF; CDR3 DNA: TGTGCCAGTAGTATACAGACCCAAGACGGCTCACCCCTCCACTTT
V gene: TRBV6-5; J gene: TRBJ1-2; D gene: TRBD1; CDR3 length: 14; clone size: .; CDR3 protein: CASSYLDRPFGYTF; CDR3 DNA: TGTGCCAGCAGTTATCTGGACAGGCCCTTTGGCTACACCTTC
V gene: TRBV27; J gene: TRBJ1-6; D gene: .; CDR3 length: 16; clone size: .; CDR3 protein: CASSLRDLSYNSPLHF; CDR3 DNA: TGTGCCAGCAGTCTGCGGGACCTCTCCTATAATTCACCCCTCCACTTT
V gene: TRBV3-1/TRBV3-2; J gene: TRBJ1-1; D gene: .; CDR3 length: 14; clone size: .; CDR3 protein: CASSHFVRNTEAFF; CDR3 DNA: TGTGCCAGCAGCCATTTCGTGAGGAACACTGAAGCTTTCTTT
V gene: TRBV12-3/TRBV12-4; J gene: TRBJ1-2; D gene: TRBD1; CDR3 length: 13; clone size: .; CDR3 protein: CASPPQGDYGYTF; CDR3 DNA: TGTGCCAGCCCCCCCCAGGGGGACTATGGCTACACCTTC
V gene: TRBV19; J gene: TRBJ2-7; D gene: .; CDR3 length: 14; clone size: .; CDR3 protein: CASSMPGDTYEQYF; CDR3 DNA: TGTGCCAGTAGTATGCCCGGGGACACCTACGAGCAGTACTTC
V gene: TRBV5-1; J gene: TRBJ2-2; D gene: .; CDR3 length: 14; clone size: .; CDR3 protein: CASSSSVDTGELFF; CDR3 DNA: TGCGCCAGCAGCTCTTCAGTGGACACCGGGGAGCTGTTTTTT
V gene: TRBV5-4; J gene: TRBJ2-3; D gene: TRBD1; CDR3 length: 20; clone size: .; CDR3 protein: CASSLNRGQGGIASTDTQYF; CDR3 DNA: TGTGCCAGCAGCTTGAACCGGGGACAGGGGGGAATAGCGAGCACAGATACGCAGTATTTT
V gene: TRBV6-4; J gene: TRBJ2-3; D gene: .; CDR3 length: 13; clone size: .; CDR3 protein: CASGRGVTDTQYF; CDR3 DNA: TGTGCCAGCGGGCGCGGGGTCACAGATACGCAGTATTTT
V gene: TRBV11-3; J gene: TRBJ1-5; D gene: .; CDR3 length: 15; clone size: .; CDR3 protein: CASSLWGVSNQPQHF; CDR3 DNA: TGTGCCAGCAGCCTATGGGGGGTTAGCAATCAGCCCCAGCATTTT
V gene: TRBV11-2; J gene: TRBJ1-1; D gene: .; CDR3 length: 12; clone size: .; CDR3 protein: CASSLALPEAFF; CDR3 DNA: TGTGCCAGCAGCTTAGCTCTACCTGAAGCTTTCTTT
V gene: TRBV5-1; J gene: TRBJ2-6; D gene: TRBD1; CDR3 length: 17; clone size: .; CDR3 protein: CASSLRQGSAGANVLTF; CDR3 DNA: TGCGCCAGCAGCTTGCGACAGGGAAGCGCTGGGGCCAACGTCCTGACTTTC
V gene: TRBV7-8; J gene: TRBJ2-5; D gene: .; CDR3 length: 16; clone size: .; CDR3 protein: CASSTMGFGMQETQYF; CDR3 DNA: TGTGCCAGCAGCACAATGGGGTTCGGTATGCAAGAGACCCAGTACTTC
V gene: TRBV28; J gene: TRBJ1-2; D gene: TRBD1; CDR3 length: 15; clone size: few; CDR3 protein: CASSPGGQGHYGYTF; CDR3 DNA: TGTGCCAGCAGCCCAGGGGGACAGGGTCACTATGGCTACACCTTC
V gene: TRBV19; J gene: TRBJ1-6; D gene: .; CDR3 length: 14; clone size: .; CDR3 protein: CASSIYIGNSPLHF; CDR3 DNA: TGTGCCAGTAGTATTTACATTGGTAATTCACCCCTCCACTTT
V gene: TRBV7-2; J gene: TRBJ1-1; D gene: .; CDR3 length: 15; clone size: .; CDR3 protein: CASSLVGGGNTEAFF; CDR3 DNA: TGTGCCAGCAGCTTAGTCGGTGGAGGGAACACTGAAGCTTTCTTT
V gene: TRBV19; J gene: TRBJ1-2; D gene: TRBD1; CDR3 length: 13; clone size: .; CDR3 protein: CASSRGQAYGYTF; CDR3 DNA: TGTGCCAGTAGTAGGGGACAGGCATATGGCTACACCTTC
V gene: TRBV30; J gene: TRBJ1-2; D gene: .; CDR3 length: 15; clone size: .; CDR3 protein: CAWSVGLGVSYGYTF; CDR3 DNA: TGTGCCTGGAGTGTAGGACTAGGAGTTAGCTATGGCTACACCTTC
V gene: TRBV29-1; J gene: TRBJ2-3; D gene: TRBD2; CDR3 length: 17; clone size: .; CDR3 protein: CSVRLLIAGGVPDTQYF; CDR3 DNA: TGCAGCGTTCGACTCTTGATAGCGGGGGGGGTCCCAGATACGCAGTATTTT
V gene: TRBV18; J gene: TRBJ1-3; D gene: .; CDR3 length: 17; clone size: once; CDR3 protein: CASSPTPSQYSGNTIYF; CDR3 DNA: TGTGCCAGCTCACCAACGCCCTCACAGTACTCTGGAAACACCATATATTTT
V gene: TRBV18; J gene: TRBJ2-5; D gene: .; CDR3 length: 16; clone size: .; CDR3 protein: CASSPAGMGHQETQYF; CDR3 DNA: TGTGCCAGCTCACCGGCAGGGATGGGGCACCAAGAGACCCAGTACTTC
V gene: TRBV5-1; J gene: TRBJ1-4; D gene: .; CDR3 length: 15; clone size: .; CDR3 protein: CASSSTGGLTEKLFF; CDR3 DNA: TGCGCCAGCAGCTCCACCGGGGGCCTAACTGAAAAACTGTTTTTT
V gene: TRBV27; J gene: TRBJ2-7; D gene: .; CDR3 length: 15; clone size: .; CDR3 protein: CASSLSNTGPYEQYF; CDR3 DNA: TGTGCCAGCAGTTTATCGAATACAGGGCCCTACGAGCAGTACTTC
V gene: TRBV28; J gene: TRBJ1-5; D gene: TRBD1; CDR3 length: 15; clone size: .; CDR3 protein: CASFSGTGSNQPQHF; CDR3 DNA: TGTGCCAGTTTTTCCGGGACAGGCAGCAATCAGCCCCAGCATTTT